Listed here are 27 T cell receptor beta chains from one sample, sequenced in a study of cytomegalovirus exposure and HLA in healthy donors. The PCR had 60 Vbeta and 13 Jbeta primers. Data came from immunoSEQ multiplex PCR; TCRdb stores just in-frame clones and leaves some out. Of about 69,000 clones in the sample, 76% were seen once. The sample consisted of PBMCs. The receptors were gathered from a man aged 18-30 years in good health and CMV-seronegative.

The rearrangement uses TRBV7-2 and TRBJ2-1; 13 bases agree with TRBD2. There are 16 residues in the CDR3. Trimming took 0 bases from V and 10 from J; bases not matched to a gene: 6. The germline V gene has CDR1 SGHTA and CDR2 FQGNSA. The CDR3 loop is CASSLAGTSGAGEQFF. In DNA, the CDR3 is TGTGCCAGCAGCTTAGCCGGGACTAGCGGGGCGGGGGAGCAGTTCTTC.

To note about this clone: The sample has other DNA sequences that encode this CDR3 too. V and J are TRBV5-6 and TRBJ2-1; 9 nucleotides agree with TRBD1. The CDR3 consists of 15 residues. V gave up 2 bases and J gave up 10 bases; unmatched junction bases: 10. Per germline, CDR1 SGHDT and CDR2 YYEEEE. The CDR3 DNA reads TGTGCCAGCAGCTTATCTGGACAGGGGCGGGACGAGCAGTTCTTC. This translates into CASSLSGQGRDEQFF.

V and J are TRBV18 and TRBJ2-6; 7 bases are shared with TRBD1. Germline CDR1 and CDR2: KGHSH and LQKENI. The trim removed 6 bases at V and 0 bases at J, leaving 5 bases unmatched. The CDR3 loop spans 16 amino acids. In nucleotides, the CDR3 is TGTGCCAGCTCTGACAGGGCTAGCTCTGGGGCCAACGTCCTGACTTTC. Translation: CASSDRASSGANVLTF.

This clone appeared a few times. The chain carries TRBV6-1 and TRBJ1-5; D call uncertain. The V and J ends lost 3 bases and 4 bases respectively, with 4 bases between them. The CDR3 loop spans 12 amino acids. In germline, CDR1 is MNHNS, CDR2 SASEGT. This CDR3 reads CASSDSNQPQHF. The DNA for the CDR3 is TGTGCCAGCAGTGACAGTAATCAGCCCCAGCATTTT.

The chain joins TRBV27 to TRBJ1-5; 9 nucleotides match TRBD1. The ends lost 5 bases at V and 4 bases at J; junction bases unmatched: 3. Germline V gene lookup returns CDR1 MNHEY and CDR2 SMNVEV (reference sequence). This CDR3 comprises 14 residues. CDR3 DNA: TGTGCCAGCAGTCACGGGACAGGGAATCAGCCCCAGCATTTT. Its translation is CASSHGTGNQPQHF.

The rearrangement links TRBV7-3 to TRBJ2-1; 12 positions agree with TRBD2. CDR3 length: 18 residues. The junction had 10 bases not matched to a gene; V was cut back by 2 bases and J by 5 bases. Germline V lookup: CDR1 SGHTA, CDR2 FQGTGA. The chain's CDR3 is CASSLLGLAGGHNNEQFF. The DNA for the CDR3 is TGTGCCAGCAGCTTATTAGGCCTAGCGGGGGGGCACAACAATGAGCAGTTCTTC.

The chain has TRBV7-3 and TRBJ2-3; TRBD2 aligns across 12 bases. This CDR3 is 16 amino acids long. Trimming took 4 bases from V and 4 from J; bases not matched to a gene: 6. Germline V gives CDR1 SGHTA, CDR2 FQGTGA. CDR3 region: CASSSTSGGRADTQYF. The CDR3 bases are TGTGCCAGCAGCTCAACTAGCGGGGGGCGGGCAGATACGCAGTATTTT. Looking up the rest from reference TRBV7-3 and TRBJ2-3 gives the full variable domain: GAGVSQTPSNKVTEKGKYVELRCDPISGHTALYWYRQSLGQGPEFLIYFQGTGAADDSGLPNDRFFAVRPEGSVSTLKIQRTERGDSAVYLCASSSTSGGRADTQYFGPGTRLTVL.

The rearrangement uses TRBV5-1 and TRBJ2-5; perhaps TRBD1 as D (6 bases). This CDR3 region has 15 residues. Germline CDR1 and CDR2: SGHRS and YFSETQ. The germline V and J ends were trimmed by 3 bases and 3 bases, with 15 bases remaining between them. CDR3 in DNA: TGCGCCAGCAGCTACCGACAGGCCAATAAAGAGACCCAGTACTTC. Translated: CASSYRQANKETQYF. The full variable domain, in which reference TRBV5-1 and TRBJ2-5 provide the parts outside the CDR3, is KAGVTQTPRYLIKTRGQQVTLSCSPISGHRSVSWYQQTPGQGLQFLFEYFSETQRNKGNFPGRFSGRQFSNSRSEMNVSTLELGDSALYLCASSYRQANKETQYFGPGTRLLVL.

This clone has a handful of counts. This sample also contains other DNA sequences that code for the same CDR3. The V gene is TRBV7-3, the J gene TRBJ2-3; perhaps TRBD1 as D (6 bases). CDR1 and CDR2 (germline): SGHTA, FQGTGA. The CDR3 contains 15 residues. V lost 0 bases and J 3 bases, leaving 10 bases between the germline ends. CDR3 loop: CASSLTGRGTDTQYF. The CDR3 DNA follows: TGTGCCAGCAGCTTAACAGGAAGGGGGACAGATACGCAGTATTTT.

The genes are TRBV20-1 and TRBJ2-5; D remains ambiguous. This CDR3 has 11 residues. The germline V gene has CDR1 DFQATT and CDR2 SNEGSKA (reference sequence). Trimming removed 4 bases from V and 3 bases from J, with 6 bases in between. The CDR3 bases are TGCAGTGCTACGGTGAAAGAGACCCAGTACTTC. It yields the protein CSATVKETQYF.

The chain uses TRBV2 and TRBJ2-1; 14 nucleotides line up with TRBD2. Germline V lookup: CDR1 SNHLY, CDR2 FYNNEI. V gave up 6 bases and J gave up 4 bases; unmatched junction bases: 5. The CDR3 spans 16 residues. The chain's CDR3 is CASRLTSGGDYNEQFF. In DNA form, the CDR3 reads TGTGCCAGCAGGTTGACTAGCGGGGGGGATTACAATGAGCAGTTCTTC.

The genes are TRBV28 and TRBJ2-7; D is uncertain. Germline V lookup: CDR1 MDHEN, CDR2 SYDVKM. CDR3 length: 15 residues. Deletions cut 3 bases from V and 4 bases from J, with 16 bases between. The CDR3 loop is CASSFRNRSPYEQYF. In nucleotides, the CDR3 is TGTGCCAGCAGTTTTAGAAACAGATCCCCTTACGAGCAGTACTTC.

This chain joins TRBV7-8 and TRBJ2-1, with a weak D call TRBD2 (6 bases). Trimming removed 3 bases from V and 4 bases from J, with 19 bases in between. Germline CDR1 is SGHVS and CDR2 is FQNEAQ. The CDR3 is made up of 17 amino acids. The DNA of the CDR3 is TGTGCCAGCAGCTTGAATCGGGCGGGGTCCCTTTACAATGAGCAGTTCTTC. This sequence encodes CASSLNRAGSLYNEQFF.

The chain combines TRBV7-2 with TRBJ1-1; D remains ambiguous. V lost 1 base and J 4 bases, leaving 7 bases between the germline ends. From germline, CDR1 is SGHTA and CDR2 FQGNSA. The CDR3 sequence is 13 residues long. CDR3 loop: CASSLDGGTEAFF. The DNA of the CDR3 is TGTGCCAGCAGCTTAGACGGCGGCACTGAAGCTTTCTTT.

The chain combines TRBV18 with TRBJ2-2, with 11 bases matching TRBD1. CDR3 size: 16 residues. CDR1 and CDR2 (germline): KGHSH, LQKENI. Trimming at V came to 6 bases and at J to 4 bases, leaving 7 bases not matched to a gene. CDR3 region: CASSLGQGAITGELFF. DNA for the CDR3: TGTGCCAGCTCCCTCGGACAGGGGGCCATCACCGGGGAGCTGTTTTTT.

This clone was seen more than once but under ten times. The J gene is TRBJ2-5, the V gene TRBV28, with TRBD1 as a possible D gene (6 bases). With 5 bases removed from V and 2 bases from J, the gap between germline ends came to 12 bases. The CDR3 is 14 amino acids. Germline CDR1 MDHEN, CDR2 SYDVKM. The CDR3 nucleotides are TGTGCCAGCAGTCCCGACAGGATACAAGAGACCCAGTACTTC. Protein: CASSPDRIQETQYF.

The J gene is TRBJ1-1, the V gene TRBV5-5; D is perhaps TRBD1 (5 bases). Deletions cut 3 bases from V and 4 bases from J, with 16 bases between. The CDR3 runs to 15 residues. Per the germline V gene, CDR1 is SGHKS and CDR2 is YYEKEE (reference sequence). CDR3 in amino acids: CASSWDLVSGTEAFF. The CDR3 nucleotides are TGTGCCAGCAGCTGGGACTTGGTCTCGGGCACTGAAGCTTTCTTT.

The gene calls are TRBV19 and TRBJ2-1, with TRBD1 identical over 7 bases. Trimming cost V 10 bases and J 7 bases; bases outside gene matches: 13. The CDR3 is 14 amino acids. Germline V CDR1 and CDR2: LNHDA, SQIVND (reference sequence). CDR3 DNA: TGTGCCACCTCGTTCGAGGGGGCTGGGAATGAGCAGTTCTTC. Amino acid sequence: CATSFEGAGNEQFF.

The chain carries TRBV19 and TRBJ2-5; a weak D match, TRBD1 (6 bases). V dropped 9 bases and J dropped 5 bases, with 10 bases sitting between them. This CDR3 is 11 amino acids long. Germline values: CDR1 LNHDA, CDR2 SQIVND (reference sequence). The CDR3 protein is CARPTGETQYF. Written as DNA, the CDR3 is TGTGCCAGACCTACAGGGGAGACCCAGTACTTC. Full variable domain (rest looked up from reference TRBV19 and TRBJ2-5): DGGITQSPKYLFRKEGQNVTLSCEQNLNHDAMYWYRQDPGQGLRLIYYSQIVNDFQKGDIAEGYSVSREKKESFPLTVTSAQKNPTAFYLCARPTGETQYFGPGTRLLVL.

The chain carries TRBV7-2 and TRBJ2-4, with D unclear. The CDR3 consists of 15 residues. CDR1 is SGHTA, CDR2 FQGNSA, per germline. V shed 5 bases and J shed 0 bases, with 11 bases lying between them. The CDR3 DNA sequence: TGTGCCAGCAGCCCCCCGGCGGCAGCCAAAAACATTCAGTACTTC. It encodes CASSPPAAAKNIQYF.

The J gene is TRBJ2-2, the V gene TRBV19; TRBD1 aligns across 11 bases. In germline, CDR1 is LNHDA, CDR2 SQIVND (reference sequence). V was clipped by 3 bases and J by 4 bases; unmatched bases: 7. The CDR3 is 17 residues long. The CDR3 loop is CASSIRDRGKGTGELFF. CDR3 DNA sequence: TGTGCCAGTAGTATCCGGGACAGGGGGAAAGGCACCGGGGAGCTGTTTTTT.

A note on this clone: The sample has other DNA sequences that encode this CDR3 too. V gene TRBV5-1 combines with J gene TRBJ2-5; D is uncertain. The CDR3 contains 15 residues. Trimming stripped 0 bases from V and 2 bases from J, with 11 bases between. CDR1 is SGHRS, CDR2 YFSETQ, per germline. For the CDR3, the DNA is TGCGCCAGCAGCTTGGTTCTCGATCTACAAGAGACCCAGTACTTC. It specifies CASSLVLDLQETQYF.

This clone was seen a handful of times. The chain recombines TRBV14 with TRBJ2-7; D is possibly TRBD2 (6 bases). The CDR3 length is 16 residues. Germline CDR1 reads SGHDN; CDR2 reads FVKESK. V was shortened by 1 base and J by 1 base, with 14 bases between the two germline ends. CDR3 sequence reads: CASSQARGRQSYEQYF. The DNA for the CDR3 is TGTGCCAGCAGCCAAGCCCGAGGGAGGCAATCCTACGAGCAGTACTTC.

V gene TRBV7-6 combines with J gene TRBJ2-3, with a tentative D call TRBD1 (5 bases). CDR3 length equals 16 residues. Germline V gene lookup returns CDR1 SGHVS and CDR2 FNYEAQ. Trimming shortened V by 1 base and J by 2 bases, and 13 bases separated the two germline ends. CDR3 amino acids: CASSLGQSLNTDTQYF. DNA for the CDR3: TGTGCCAGCAGCTTAGGACAGTCCTTAAACACAGATACGCAGTATTTT. Based on the CDR3 plus reference TRBV7-6 and TRBJ2-3, the full variable domain is GAGVSQSPRYKVTKRGQDVALRCDPISGHVSLYWYRQALGQGPEFLTYFNYEAQQDKSGLPNDRFSAERPEGSISTLTIQRTEQRDSAMYRCASSLGQSLNTDTQYFGPGTRLTVL.

With respect to this clone: The CDR3 does not end in the conserved phenylalanine or tryptophan, so this is likely a read error. This chain links TRBV6-1 with TRBJ2-3; 7 bases are shared with TRBD1. Germline-derived CDR1 and CDR2 are MNHNS and SASEGT. This CDR3 region has 16 residues. Unmatched junction bases numbered 7, after V lost 4 bases and J lost 0 bases. DNA for the CDR3: TGTGCCAGCAGTGTCGACAGGGATCTTAGCACAGATACGCAGTATCTT. Amino acid sequence: CASSVDRDLSTDTQYL.

The V gene is TRBV9, the J gene TRBJ2-2; 7 bases fit TRBD1. V dropped 0 bases and J dropped 3; count of bases not matched to a gene: 5. This CDR3 contains 16 residues. Germline V gene sequence: CDR1 SGDLS, CDR2 YYNGEE. The CDR3 coding sequence is TGTGCCAGCAGCGTAGGAGCAGGGGGAGACACCGGGGAGCTGTTTTTT. Translation gives CASSVGAGGDTGELFF.

The rearrangement links TRBV6-1 to TRBJ1-3, with 11 bases aligning to TRBD1. The V and J ends lost 5 bases and 7 bases, in that order; junction bases with no gene match: 7. Germline CDR1 is MNHNS and CDR2 is SASEGT. CDR3 size: 15 residues. DNA for the CDR3: TGTGCCAGCAGTCCTCGGGACAGGGGGTATAACACCATATATTTT. Translating it yields CASSPRDRGYNTIYF.